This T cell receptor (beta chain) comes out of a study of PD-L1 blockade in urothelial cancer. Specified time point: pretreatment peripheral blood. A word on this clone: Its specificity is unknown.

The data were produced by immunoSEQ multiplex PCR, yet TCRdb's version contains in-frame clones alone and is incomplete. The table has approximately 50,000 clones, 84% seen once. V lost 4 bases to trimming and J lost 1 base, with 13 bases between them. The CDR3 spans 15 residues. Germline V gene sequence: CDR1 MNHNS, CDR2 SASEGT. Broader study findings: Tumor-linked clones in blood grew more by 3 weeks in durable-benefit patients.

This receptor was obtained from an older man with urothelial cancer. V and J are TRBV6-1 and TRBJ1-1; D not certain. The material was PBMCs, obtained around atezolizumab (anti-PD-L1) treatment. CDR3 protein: CASSVRRRENTEAFF. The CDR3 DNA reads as TGTGCCAGCAGTGTCAGGCGGAGGGAGAACACTGAAGCTTTCTTT.